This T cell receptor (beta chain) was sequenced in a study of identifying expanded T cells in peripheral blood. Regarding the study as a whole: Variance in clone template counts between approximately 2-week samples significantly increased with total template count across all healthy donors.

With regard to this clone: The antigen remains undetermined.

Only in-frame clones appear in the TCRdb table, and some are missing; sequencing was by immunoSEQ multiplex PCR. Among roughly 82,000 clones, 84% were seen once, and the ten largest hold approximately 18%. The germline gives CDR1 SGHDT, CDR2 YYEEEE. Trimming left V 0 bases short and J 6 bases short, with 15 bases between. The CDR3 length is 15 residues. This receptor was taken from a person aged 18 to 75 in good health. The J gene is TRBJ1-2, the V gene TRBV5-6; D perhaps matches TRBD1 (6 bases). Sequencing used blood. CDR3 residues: CASSLGTGRLDGYTF. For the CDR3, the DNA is TGTGCCAGCAGCTTGGGCACAGGGCGCCTGGATGGCTACACCTTC.